The source of this T cell receptor beta chain is a study of blood T cell repertoires in COVID-19 (dated by TCRdb to about 2020). Concerning the study at large: Samples from collaborators originated in the United States, Italy and Spain and spanned both the acute and convalescent phases of COVID-19. HLA class I and class II types, where available, came from metadata supplied by the sample provider rather than from assay-based typing. The prospective study material was composed of cDNA or gDNA derived from T cells, B-cell-depleted T cells, or PBMCs. A freely available public database, intended as a resource for researchers studying the immune response to SARS-CoV-2, is where the repertoires were released. The samples were drawn from the first 160 participants of the ongoing ImmuneRACE study and from over 950 subjects provided by 6 global collaborators. The dataset comprised deeply sampled blood TCRbeta repertoires from subjects exposed to, actively infected with, or recovered from COVID-19. The sample metadata nearly always contained a de-identified subject ID, COVID-19 status, age in years and sex.

Overall study outcomes, separate from this receptor: Clinical and demographic metadata were provided uncurated, with the amount varying by source and participant.

Participants in the prospective study were enrolled through a virtual design, were aged 18 to 89 years, and lived in about 25 United States geographic areas. Cohort assignment in the prospective study relied on participant-reported clinical history from a screening survey and a study questionnaire. For ImmuneRACE Cohort 3, a participant was defined as recovered based on two consecutive negative NP/OP PCR tests, clearance by a healthcare professional, or resolution of symptoms. In the prospective study, whole blood, serum and a nasopharyngeal or oropharyngeal swab were collected from each participant by mobile phlebotomists. Participants in the prospective study had the option to provide additional blood draws and questionnaires over an approximately two-month period. Before DNA extraction, prospective study blood samples were shipped either frozen or at room temperature. As for this clone: The antigen it recognizes is unknown. No qualities accompany the bases; no much larger clone lies one base away.

TCRbeta CDR3 regions were amplified from genomic DNA by means of the immunoSEQ Assay, a bias-controlled multiplex PCR. From the authors' description of their analysis: The number of nucleated cells in each sample was estimated by amplification of reference gene primers within the assay. Sequence reads were collapsed and filtered to measure the absolute abundance of every unique TCRbeta CDR3 rearrangement. For each sample, productive Simpson clonality was calculated as the square root of Simpson's diversity index across productive rearrangements. TCRdb stores this immuneACCESS table with in-frame sequences only. Part of the clones is absent; in the studies checked, under half of the shortfall reflects unresolved V genes, and no reason is known for the rest. The DNA was the basis for D and trimming; V, J and clone size are from that table. Within this sample are about 280,000 clones, with 89% of them counted one time only. The ten largest make up 1.9% of the sample.

The CDR3, from cysteine to phenylalanine, totals 15 residues. Only the CDR3 DNA is retained, 45 bases long and in frame from the first base. CDR1 and CDR2 (SGDLS, YYNGEE) derive from the germline V gene. The germline V and J ends show losses of 0 bases and 10 bases respectively, and no gene match explains 6 bases of the junction. Sample: PBMCs or T cells enriched from blood (not recorded which). The TCR comes from a woman aged 55-69 years who had recovered from COVID-19. In this chain, TRBV9 is recombined with TRBJ1-6; 8 bases in the middle match TRBD1. The CDR3 protein is CASSVESGGGSPLHF. In nucleotides, the sequence is TGTGCCAGCAGCGTAGAGTCAGGGGGCGGGTCACCCCTCCACTTT.